This T cell receptor beta chain was recovered during a study of metastatic and nonmetastatic thyroid tumors. Study overall: It was across blood and tumor or nodule tissue from malignant and benign thyroid patients that repertoires were compared. Broader study findings: Benign nodules reportedly had significantly lower TCR beta diversity than malignant thyroid tumors in blood and tumor.

In the original analysis: Between-group CDR3 differences, defined by clinicopathological status, yielded a distant-metastasis classifier for papillary thyroid cancer. TCRdb re-analyzed the PCR reads through MiXCR. The V and J calls were determined by TCRdb, not by the authors. The profile covers several thousand clones, with 20% to 25% appearing a single time and 14% to 15% taken by the ten largest. V dropped 3 bases and J dropped 3; count of bases not matched to a gene: 21. Germline CDR1 reads MNHEY; CDR2 reads SMNVEV (reference sequence). This CDR3 is built from 20 residues. There were no patients who had received any treatment before thyroid surgery. With regard to this clone: Its antigen is as yet unknown.

The specimen sequenced was adjacent normal tissue. The receptor was derived from a female donor with papillary thyroid cancer or a benign thyroid nodule (not recorded which). Some clones in this sample may be carry-over from other donors' samples. This chain uses TRBV27 with TRBJ2-5, with 8 bases aligning to TRBD2. This CDR3 is CASSLGTLAGGRRSKETQYF. The CDR3 DNA sequence: TGTGCCAGCAGTTTGGGAACCCTGGCGGGAGGCCGACGAAGTAAAGAGACCCAGTACTTC.